This T cell receptor (beta chain) was captured by sequencing in a study of neoadjuvant anti-PD-1 for oral cavity cancer. Study conclusions and caveats: Pretreatment Treg/Th17 ratio correlated inversely with post-treatment tumor clonality. Only a few patients per response group were TCR-analyzed; validation needed.

Libraries were prepared by immunoSEQ multiplex PCR; TCRdb keeps only in-frame clonotypes and omits some of them. This sample has roughly 20,000 clones, with around 43% found just once. The CDR3 runs 14 residues. Germline CDR1 and CDR2: SGHAT and FQNNGV. Between the trimmed V and J ends, which lost 1 base and 4 bases, there was a span of 11 bases. Indicated time point: after neoadjuvant nivolumab, at surgical resection. Patients were newly diagnosed with stage II-IVA oral cavity squamous cell carcinoma without prior systemic or radiation treatment. Cohort: HPV-negative, locally advanced oral cavity squamous cell carcinoma patients. This clone was detected a few times. The antigen is undetermined.

Material: tumor tissue, obtained after nivolumab (anti-PD-1) treatment. The J gene is TRBJ2-7, the V gene TRBV11-2; perhaps TRBD2 as D (6 bases). This sequence originates from a person aged 40 to 85 with oral cavity squamous cell carcinoma. For the CDR3, the DNA is TGTGCCAGCAGCTTAGGAGGGGCGGGATACGAGCAGTACTTC. This codes for CASSLGGAGYEQYF.